These T cell receptor beta chains were read from a single sample in a study of cytomegalovirus exposure and HLA in healthy donors. Sequencing was performed with immunoSEQ multiplex PCR; in TCRdb, only in-frame clones are kept and a portion is missing. The sample lists about 190,000 clones, more than 70% occurring once. The sequencing sample was made of PBMCs. The receptors here all came from a woman between 18 and 29 years old in good health and CMV-seronegative. Both conserved end residues are part of each CDR3. The order of the fields is clone size, D gene, V gene, J gene, CDR3 protein, CDR3 DNA. D genes are given only for firm matches. Clone size appears in some rows only: once, few, many, or a class for an expanded clone.

size: -; D: TRBD2; V: TRBV5-1; J: TRBJ2-3; CDR3: CASSLDGGGTRVTQYF; DNA: TGCGCCAGCAGCTTGGATGGCGGGGGGACCCGAGTTACGCAGTATTTT
size: -; D: -; V: TRBV7-9; J: TRBJ1-4; CDR3: CASSLASGGAEKLFF; DNA: TGTGCCAGCAGCTTAGCTTCCGGGGGGGCTGAAAAACTGTTTTTT
size: -; D: -; V: TRBV6-4; J: TRBJ2-5; CDR3: CASSLKGEGETQYF; DNA: TGTGCCAGCAGCCTAAAAGGGGAAGGGGAGACCCAGTACTTC
size: -; D: -; V: TRBV5-8; J: TRBJ1-1; CDR3: CASSPTGSDTEAFF; DNA: TGTGCCAGCAGCCCAACGGGGTCGGACACTGAAGCTTTCTTT
size: few; D: -; V: TRBV11-2; J: TRBJ1-3; CDR3: CASSLAVRRRDSGNTIYF; DNA: TGTGCCAGCAGCTTAGCGGTAAGGAGGCGCGACTCTGGAAACACCATATATTTT
size: -; D: -; V: TRBV5-4; J: TRBJ1-2; CDR3: CASSLGGGPNYGYTF; DNA: TGTGCCAGCAGCTTGGGAGGGGGTCCTAACTATGGCTACACCTTC
size: -; D: -; V: TRBV27; J: TRBJ2-1; CDR3: CASTGGGSLWYNEQFF; DNA: TGTGCCAGCACCGGGGGCGGGAGTCTATGGTACAATGAGCAGTTCTTC
size: -; D: TRBD1; V: TRBV27; J: TRBJ2-1; CDR3: CASSDRGQDNEQFF; DNA: TGTGCCAGCAGCGACAGGGGGCAAGACAATGAGCAGTTCTTC
size: -; D: TRBD2; V: TRBV5-6; J: TRBJ2-7; CDR3: CASSLGAAGISYEQYF; DNA: TGTGCCAGCAGCTTGGGGGCAGCGGGAATCAGCTACGAGCAGTACTTC
size: -; D: -; V: TRBV5-4; J: TRBJ2-7; CDR3: CASSFRDEQYF; DNA: TGTGCCAGCAGCTTTCGGGACGAGCAGTACTTC
size: -; D: -; V: TRBV5-6; J: TRBJ2-2; CDR3: CASSPGGYYTGELFF; DNA: TGTGCCAGCAGCCCGGGCGGGTACTACACCGGGGAGCTGTTTTTT
size: -; D: TRBD1; V: TRBV9; J: TRBJ1-6; CDR3: CASGEGTGSSPLHF; DNA: TGTGCCAGCGGGGAGGGGACAGGGTCCTCACCCCTCCACTTT
size: -; D: -; V: TRBV2; J: TRBJ1-6; CDR3: CASRPEAGGGSPLHF; DNA: TGTGCCAGCAGACCCGAAGCGGGGGGCGGTTCACCCCTCCACTTT
size: -; D: -; V: TRBV11-2; J: TRBJ1-2; CDR3: CASSLEQGGPSGYTF; DNA: TGTGCCAGCAGCTTAGAGCAGGGAGGCCCTTCCGGCTACACCTTC
size: -; D: -; V: TRBV6-1; J: TRBJ1-2; CDR3: CASSRQINYGYTF; DNA: TGTGCCAGCAGCAGACAGATTAACTATGGCTACACCTTC
size: -; D: -; V: TRBV4-1; J: TRBJ1-2; CDR3: CASSQDGGGGYTF; DNA: TGCGCCAGCAGCCAAGATGGCGGAGGCGGCTACACCTTC
size: -; D: -; V: TRBV7-8; J: TRBJ2-7; CDR3: CASSLAPGHYEQYF; DNA: TGTGCCAGCAGCTTAGCTCCGGGACACTACGAGCAGTACTTC
size: -; D: -; V: TRBV5-4; J: TRBJ1-3; CDR3: CASSPTGGAPGNTIYF; DNA: TGTGCCAGCAGCCCCACGGGTGGGGCCCCGGGAAACACCATATATTTT
size: -; D: -; V: TRBV10-3; J: TRBJ1-4; CDR3: CATAVRGDEKLFF; DNA: TGTGCCACCGCCGTAAGGGGCGATGAAAAACTGTTTTTT
size: -; D: TRBD2; V: TRBV5-4; J: TRBJ2-2; CDR3: CASSLERGGSGGELFF; DNA: TGTGCCAGCAGCTTGGAGCGGGGGGGCTCCGGCGGGGAGCTGTTTTTT
size: -; D: -; V: TRBV7-8; J: TRBJ2-7; CDR3: CASSLIQGTYEQYF; DNA: TGTGCCAGCAGCTTAATCCAGGGTACCTACGAGCAGTACTTC
size: -; D: -; V: TRBV30; J: TRBJ2-2; CDR3: CAWSPDRSTGELFF; DNA: TGTGCCTGGAGTCCGGACAGATCCACCGGGGAGCTGTTTTTT
size: -; D: -; V: TRBV15; J: TRBJ2-7; CDR3: CATSTAARTGTSYEQYF; DNA: TGTGCCACCAGCACAGCAGCCCGTACAGGGACCTCCTACGAGCAGTACTTC
size: -; D: TRBD1; V: TRBV23-1; J: TRBJ1-2; CDR3: CASSQPRQGGWSGYTF; DNA: TGCGCCAGCAGTCAACCGAGACAGGGAGGATGGTCTGGCTACACCTTC
size: -; D: TRBD1; V: TRBV19; J: TRBJ1-3; CDR3: CASSTGRNTIYF; DNA: TGTGCCAGTTCGACAGGGAGGAACACCATATATTTT
size: -; D: TRBD1; V: TRBV5-1; J: TRBJ1-1; CDR3: CASSQGEVNTEAFF; DNA: TGCGCCAGCAGCCAGGGGGAGGTGAACACTGAAGCTTTCTTT
size: -; D: -; V: TRBV18; J: TRBJ1-2; CDR3: CASSERGSGYTF; DNA: TGTGCCAGCTCCGAACGGGGGAGTGGCTACACCTTC